This T cell receptor beta chain was sequenced during a study of blood T cell repertoires in COVID-19. Study in general: Samples of COVID-19 (acute and convalescent) were obtained from the United States, Italy and Spain. PBMCs, B-cell-depleted T cells, or T cells were the source of the cDNA or gDNA that made up the material.

Seattle enrolled patients during active infection and tracked them longitudinally. Germline CDR1 MDHEN, CDR2 SYDVKM. There are 17 residues in the CDR3. The ends lost 6 bases at V and 3 bases at J; junction bases unmatched: 9. Authors' analysis steps: Nucleated cell number was recorded as an estimate derived from reference gene primer amplification. Repertoires were generated with immunoSEQ multiplex PCR, while TCRdb's copy carries only in-frame clones and drops some. V and J calls plus clone size are reproduced from that table; the DNA served to infer D and trimming. The repertoire includes about 230,000 clones, 80% to 90% of them detected once, and 11% sits in the top ten.

The chain couples TRBV28 to TRBJ1-4; 11 bases match TRBD1. Sequences were obtained from peripheral blood. This sequence originates from a man in his forties or fifties with COVID-19, enrolled during active disease. CDR3 bases: TGTGCCAGCAGCCCTTGGGGACAGGGGGGCGCTAATGAAAAACTGTTTTTT. This translates into CASSPWGQGGANEKLFF.